Below, 19 T cell receptor beta chains from the same sample are listed, as sequenced in a study of blood T cell repertoires in COVID-19. Sequenced by immunoSEQ multiplex PCR; TCRdb stores in-frame clones only, minus some. In the table there are 120,000 to 150,000 clones, more than 70% of which are singletons. Material for sequencing was PBMCs or T cells enriched from blood (not recorded which). Source of these receptors: a middle-aged man with acute COVID-19.

The chain has TRBV27 and TRBJ2-7; D is possibly TRBD2 (5 bases). CDR3 length: 13 residues. Looked up from germline, CDR1 is MNHEY and CDR2 is SMNVEV (reference sequence). V dropped 2 bases and J dropped 2 bases, with 7 bases sitting between them. Written as DNA, the CDR3 is TGTGCCAGCAGTTTAGGGGAGACCTACGAGCAGTACTTC. Residues: CASSLGETYEQYF.

The V gene is TRBV28, the J gene TRBJ1-5; possible D gene TRBD1, 6 bases. V was pared by 6 bases and J by 5 bases, with 23 bases between. The CDR3 sequence is 17 residues long. The germline gives CDR1 MDHEN, CDR2 SYDVKM. In DNA form, the CDR3 reads TGTGCCAGCAGGTTCCGCCGAGGACAGTATGGGGATCAGCCCCAGCATTTT. Amino acids: CASRFRRGQYGDQPQHF.

V and J are TRBV7-8 and TRBJ2-2; tentative D call: TRBD1 (5 bases). The CDR3 runs 17 residues. Germline V gene sequence: CDR1 SGHVS, CDR2 FQNEAQ. Trimming removed 0 bases from V and 0 bases from J, with 11 bases in between. This CDR3 reads CASSLAPGKPNTGELFF. The CDR3 DNA reads as TGTGCCAGCAGCTTAGCGCCAGGGAAACCGAACACCGGGGAGCTGTTTTTT.

This clone appeared a few times. The genes are TRBV7-8 and TRBJ2-7; TRBD2 might be the D (5 bases). V was clipped by 1 base and J by 0 bases, with 10 bases between them. In germline, CDR1 is SGHVS, CDR2 FQNEAQ. CDR3 size: 15 residues. The CDR3: CASSLGGQRSYEQYF. CDR3 bases: TGTGCCAGCAGCTTAGGAGGGCAGCGCTCCTACGAGCAGTACTTC.

This rearrangement joins TRBV28 to TRBJ2-7; 8 bases line up with TRBD2. Germline values: CDR1 MDHEN, CDR2 SYDVKM. With 5 bases clipped from V and 6 bases from J, the junction kept 12 bases outside the gene matches. The CDR3 has 15 amino acids. The CDR3 DNA reads TGTGCCAGCAGTCCCTCGGTTCTAGCGGGCCTCGAGCAGTACTTC. It is translated as CASSPSVLAGLEQYF.

The V gene is TRBV3-1 (or the pseudogene TRBV3-2), the J gene TRBJ1-1; 9 nucleotides align to TRBD1. Germline CDR1 LGHDT, CDR2 YNNKEL (reference sequence). With 2 bases clipped from V and 5 bases from J, the junction kept 15 bases outside the gene matches. This CDR3 spans 18 amino acids. This CDR3 is CASSQLPGQGLSWTEAFF. The CDR3, as DNA: TGTGCCAGCAGCCAACTCCCGGGACAGGGTTTGTCGTGGACTGAAGCTTTCTTT.

This chain connects TRBV28 to TRBJ2-3, with D tentatively TRBD2 (6 bases). The germline gives CDR1 MDHEN, CDR2 SYDVKM. Trimming took off 6 bases at V and 0 bases at J, with 16 bases between the two ends. This CDR3 contains 16 residues. The CDR3 DNA reads TGTGCCAGCAGCCAAGCCGGGGGTTTTAGCACAGATACGCAGTATTTT. As protein: CASSQAGGFSTDTQYF.

This chain uses TRBV28 with TRBJ1-5, with unresolved D. The CDR3 has 18 residues. V was trimmed by 4 bases and J by 0 bases, leaving 19 bases between them. Germline CDR1 is MDHEN and CDR2 is SYDVKM. CDR3 sequence: CASSSREDQVYSNQPQHF. In DNA form, the CDR3 reads TGTGCCAGCAGTTCCCGGGAAGATCAAGTTTATAGCAATCAGCCCCAGCATTTT.

J is TRBJ1-1 and V is TRBV2, with 8 positions matching TRBD1. Germline V lookup: CDR1 SNHLY, CDR2 FYNNEI. This CDR3 is built from 13 residues. Germline trimming cut 7 bases from V and 8 bases from J; bases unmatched to any gene: 9. CDR3 in DNA: TGTGCCAGCAACATGGACAGGGCAACCGAAGCTTTCTTT. This translates into CASNMDRATEAFF. Supplemented by reference TRBV2 and TRBJ1-1, the full variable domain reads EPEVTQTPSHQVTQMGQEVILRCVPISNHLYFYWYRQILGQKVEFLVSFYNNEISEKSEIFDDQFSVERPDGSNFTLKIRSTKLEDSAMYFCASNMDRATEAFFGQGTRLTVV.

The V call is TRBV6-5, the J call TRBJ2-7, with a tentative D call TRBD2 (6 bases). Trimming took 5 bases from V and 3 from J, leaving 14 bases between them. The germline gives CDR1 MNHEY, CDR2 SVGAGI. The CDR3 consists of 14 residues. As DNA, the CDR3 is TGTGCCAGCAGTACAACCGGGAGAAACTACGAGCAGTACTTC. Its translation is CASSTTGRNYEQYF.

With respect to this clone: Additional DNA sequences in this sample encode the identical CDR3. The rearrangement uses TRBV6-5 and TRBJ1-2, with TRBD1 matching over 7 bases. J was trimmed by 4 bases and V by 10 bases; bases with no gene match: 3. CDR1 and CDR2 from the germline V gene are MNHEY and SVGAGI. The CDR3 loop spans 11 amino acids. The CDR3 DNA follows: TGTGCCACCCAGGGGGGCTATGGCTACACCTTC. It encodes CATQGGYGYTF.

V usage is TRBV9 and J usage is TRBJ1-6, with TRBD1 as a possible D gene (5 bases). This CDR3 region has 18 residues. V was cut by 0 bases and J by 1 base, with 14 bases left in between. CDR1 and CDR2 from the germline V gene are SGDLS and YYNGEE. The CDR3 DNA is TGTGCCAGCAGCGTAGAGGACGGGGGTCGTTCCTATAATTCACCCCTCCACTTT. Residues: CASSVEDGGRSYNSPLHF.

This clone was seen only once. The V call is TRBV21-1, the J call TRBJ2-1; TRBD1, the table's D call, was not compared with the DNA. TRBV21-1 is designated a pseudogene. This CDR3 contains 13 residues. CDR3 nucleotides: TGTGCCACCCTTCCGATAGGGGAAAATGAGCAGTTCTTC. Amino acids: CATLPIGENEQFF.

A single count supports this clone. The rearrangement joins TRBV13 to TRBJ1-5, with D uncertain. Germline CDR1 and CDR2: PRHDT and FYEKMQ (reference sequence). Trimming left V 0 bases short and J 6 bases short, with 3 bases between. CDR3 length: 12 amino acids. CDR3 DNA: TGTGCCAGCAGCTTAGGCCGTCAGCCCCAGCATTTT. Amino acids: CASSLGRQPQHF. The full variable domain, its missing parts supplied by reference TRBV13 and TRBJ1-5, is AAGVIQSPRHLIKEKRETATLKCYPIPRHDTVYWYQQGPGQDPQFLISFYEKMQSDKGSIPDRFSAQQFSDYHSELNMSSLELGDSALYFCASSLGRQPQHFGDGTRLSIL.

The chain combines TRBV11-2 with TRBJ1-4; 7 bases are a match to TRBD1. Germline-derived CDR1 and CDR2 are SGHAT and FQNNGV. The ends lost 2 bases at V and 5 bases at J; junction bases unmatched: 5. The CDR3 is 15 residues long. This CDR3 is CASSLSGTVNEKLFF. DNA of the CDR3: TGTGCCAGCAGCTTATCCGGGACAGTCAATGAAAAACTGTTTTTT.

This clone was seen repeatedly, ten times or more. V is TRBV6-2 or TRBV6-3 and J is TRBJ2-2; TRBD2 aligns across 9 bases. The CDR3 contains 15 residues. Germline V CDR1 and CDR2: MNHEY, SVGEGT. V was pared by 2 bases and J by 6 bases, with 4 bases of the junction left unmatched. CDR3 sequence (DNA): TGTGCCAGCAGTTACGCTAGCGGGGAGGCCGGGGAGCTGTTTTTT. Translated: CASSYASGEAGELFF.

Details on this clone: At one end the junction does not follow the germline gene, possibly because of a read error. The chain couples TRBV29-1 to TRBJ2-5; the match to TRBD2 covers 9 bases. The CDR3 contains 15 residues. Per germline, CDR1 SQVTM and CDR2 ANQGSEA. CDR3 nucleotides: TGCAGCGAAGAAAGACTAGCGGCCAACCAAGAGACCCAATACTTC. Translation gives CSEERLAANQETQYF.

The CDR3 reads CASGLRGAGELFF. As DNA, the CDR3 is TGTGCCAGTGGCCTTCGGGGGGCCGGGGAGCTGTTTTTT. The chain joins TRBV19 to TRBJ2-2, with TRBD2 matching over 7 bases. Germline CDR1 is LNHDA and CDR2 is SQIVND (reference sequence). J was trimmed by 6 bases and V by 8 bases; bases with no gene match: 6. CDR3 length: 13 amino acids. The full variable domain, completed using reference TRBV19 and TRBJ2-2, is DGGITQSPKYLFRKEGQNVTLSCEQNLNHDAMYWYRQDPGQGLRLIYYSQIVNDFQKGDIAEGYSVSREKKESFPLTVTSAQKNPTAFYLCASGLRGAGELFFGEGSRLTVL.

The chain recombines TRBV5-1 with TRBJ2-1; 8 bases are a match to TRBD1. The CDR3 loop spans 16 amino acids. After removal of 0 bases from V and 3 bases from J, the junction contained 5 bases not matched to a gene. CDR1 SGHRS and CDR2 YFSETQ come from the germline V gene. In DNA form, the CDR3 reads TGCGCCAGCAGCTTGGCCTCAGGGGGCGTCTACAATGAGCAGTTCTTC. Encoded protein: CASSLASGGVYNEQFF. Based on the CDR3 plus reference TRBV5-1 and TRBJ2-1, the full variable domain is KAGVTQTPRYLIKTRGQQVTLSCSPISGHRSVSWYQQTPGQGLQFLFEYFSETQRNKGNFPGRFSGRQFSNSRSEMNVSTLELGDSALYLCASSLASGGVYNEQFFGPGTRLTVL.